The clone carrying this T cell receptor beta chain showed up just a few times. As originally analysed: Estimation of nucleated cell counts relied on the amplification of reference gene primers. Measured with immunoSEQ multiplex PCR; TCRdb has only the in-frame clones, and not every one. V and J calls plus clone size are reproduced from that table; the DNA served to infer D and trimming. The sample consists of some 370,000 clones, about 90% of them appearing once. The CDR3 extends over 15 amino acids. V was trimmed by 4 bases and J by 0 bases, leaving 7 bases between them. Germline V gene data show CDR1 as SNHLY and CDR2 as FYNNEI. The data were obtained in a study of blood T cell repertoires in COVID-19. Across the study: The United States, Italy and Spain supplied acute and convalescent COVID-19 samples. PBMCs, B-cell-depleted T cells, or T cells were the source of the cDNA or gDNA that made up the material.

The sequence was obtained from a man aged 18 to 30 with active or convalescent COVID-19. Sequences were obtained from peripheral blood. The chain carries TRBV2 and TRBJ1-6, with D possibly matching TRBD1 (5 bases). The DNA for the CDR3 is TGTGCCAGCAGTGGCAGGGACTCCTATAATTCACCCCTCCACTTT. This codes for CASSGRDSYNSPLHF.